Listed below are T cell receptor beta chains from one sample, sequenced in a study of CD8+CD57+ T cells in acquired aplastic anemia. TCRdb re-analysed the reads in MiXCR, keeping a single row per CDR3 protein. The sample lists roughly 180,000 distinct CDR3 sequences, almost 50% seen once, with over 10% in the top ten. The sample was sorted CD4+, CD8+, or CD8+CD57+ T cells (not recorded which) from PBMCs. All receptors derive from a human donor with aplastic anemia. Each CDR3 is given with its conserved first and last residue. Each record gives: J gene, clone size, D gene, V gene, CDR3 DNA, CDR3 protein. A D gene is named only where the DNA matches it firmly. Size is omitted from some rows. Given values are once, few, many or a class for expanded clones.

>TRBJ2-7|.|.|TRBV29-1
TGCAGCGTTGTCTTTATGGCAAAATCGAACTACGAGCAGTACTTC
CSVVFMAKSNYEQYF
>TRBJ2-5|.|.|TRBV20-1
TGCAGTGCTAGTGAGGCGGCTAGCGTTAGGGAGACCCAGTACTTC
CSASEAASVRETQYF
>TRBJ2-7|.|TRBD1|TRBV7-9
TGTGCCAGCAGCCCCCAGGGGGCGCGGTACGAGCAGTACTTC
CASSPQGARYEQYF
>TRBJ2-7|.|TRBD1|TRBV25-1
TGTGCCACGTTCTTTGGGACAGGGTTGGACGAGCAGTACTTC
CATFFGTGLDEQYF
>TRBJ2-2|many|TRBD2|TRBV5-1
TGCGCCAGCAGCCCTTGGACTAGCGGGGGGGCGAACACCGGGGAGCTGTTTTTT
CASSPWTSGGANTGELFF
>TRBJ2-2|.|TRBD2|TRBV9
TGTGCCAGCAGCGTCCAAGCGGGAGGAACCGGGGAGCTGTTTTTT
CASSVQAGGTGELFF
>TRBJ1-2|.|.|TRBV24-1
TGTGCCACCAGTGAAGACAGAAATGGCTACACCTTC
CATSEDRNGYTF
>TRBJ2-7|many|TRBD1|TRBV5-5
TGTGCCAGCAGCTCTCGACAGGGCCCTACGAGCTCCTACGAGCAGTACTTC
CASSSRQGPTSSYEQYF
>TRBJ1-1|many|.|TRBV6-1
TGTGCCAGCAGTGACAGGGGCCCTACGAACACTGAAGCTTTCTTT
CASSDRGPTNTEAFF
>TRBJ2-5|.|TRBD2|TRBV5-4
TGTGCCAGCAGCCGGACTAGCGGCCTTCAAGAGACCCAGTACTTC
CASSRTSGLQETQYF
>TRBJ2-2|many|TRBD1|TRBV6-5
TGTGCCAGCAGTTACGGACAGGGGGTTACCGGGGAGCTGTTTTTT
CASSYGQGVTGELFF
>TRBJ2-3|.|.|TRBV20-1
TGCAGTGCTAGTCTGGCTGGCACAGATACGCAGTATTTT
CSASLAGTDTQYF
>TRBJ1-2|.|TRBD1|TRBV29-1
TGCAGCGTTGAGGGACAGGGGATCGGGGGCTACACCTTC
CSVEGQGIGGYTF
>TRBJ2-7|.|.|TRBV19
TGTGCCAGCAGCGTAGAGGGTGACCCCCACGAGCAGTACTTC
CASSVEGDPHEQYF
>TRBJ2-1|many|TRBD2|TRBV24-1
TGTGCCACCAGCGAGGTCCTTTCGGGGGGGAGTAAAAATGAGCAGTTCTTC
CATSEVLSGGSKNEQFF
>TRBJ2-7|many|TRBD2|TRBV7-3
TGTGCCAGCAGCTTAAGGCCCCTAGCGGGGGGGGAACACGAGCAGTACTTC
CASSLRPLAGGEHEQYF
>TRBJ1-1|many|TRBD1|TRBV7-2
TGTGCCAGCAGCTCACCGGACAGGCCGGGGGCTTTCTTT
CASSSPDRPGAFF
>TRBJ2-4|few|TRBD1|TRBV15
TGTGCCACCAGCAGAGAAAGGGGGACAGTCAAAAACATTCAGTACTTC
CATSRERGTVKNIQYF
>TRBJ2-3|.|.|TRBV7-9
TGTGCCAGCAGGCGGGGCAGCACAGATACGCAGTATTTT
CASRRGSTDTQYF
>TRBJ1-2|many|.|TRBV5-6
TGTGCCAGCAGCTTTAGGGAAGGCTATGGCTACACCTTC
CASSFREGYGYTF
>TRBJ1-1|many|.|TRBV7-3
TGTGCCAGCAGCTTTAACAGGAACACTGAAGCTTTCTTT
CASSFNRNTEAFF
>TRBJ2-7|.|TRBD2|TRBV15
TGTGCCACCAGCAGTCCGGGACTAGCGGAGTACGAGCAGTACTTC
CATSSPGLAEYEQYF
>TRBJ1-3|few|.|TRBV4-1
TGCGCCAGCAGCCAAGAGGGCCTCGGAGGTAAACCCTCTGGAAACACCATATATTTT
CASSQEGLGGKPSGNTIYF
>TRBJ1-1|few|.|TRBV6-1
TGTGCCAGCAAAGTAACCGGGACATTAAAAGGGAACACTGAAGCTTTCTTT
CASKVTGTLKGNTEAFF
>TRBJ1-4|many|.|TRBV12-3/TRBV12-4
TGTGCCAGCAGTACAGGGAGTAATAATGAAAAACTGTTTTTT
CASSTGSNNEKLFF
>TRBJ1-1|.|.|TRBV20-1
TGCAGTGCTAGAGCACAGGGATGGACTGAAGCTTTCTTT
CSARAQGWTEAFF
>TRBJ1-2|once|TRBD1|TRBV11-1
TGTGCCAGCAGCTTAGCAGGGACGACAGGGAACTATGGCTACACCTTC
CASSLAGTTGNYGYTF
>TRBJ2-3|many|.|TRBV24-1
TGTGCCACCAGCCCGCGGTCGGGAGATACGCAGTATTTT
CATSPRSGDTQYF
>TRBJ1-1|many|TRBD1|TRBV15
TGTGCCACCAGCAGAGATCTTGGGGTGGACAGGATTGAAGCTTTCTTT
CATSRDLGVDRIEAFF
>TRBJ1-6|.|.|TRBV20-1
TGCAGTGCTAATAGGGACACCTCCAATTCACCCCTCCACTTT
CSANRDTSNSPLHF
>TRBJ2-3|many|.|TRBV24-1
TGTGCCACCAGTATCGGGACAAGCACAGATACGCAGTATTTT
CATSIGTSTDTQYF
>TRBJ1-2|.|.|TRBV9
TGTGCCAGCAGCGTATGGGATGATTTGGCCTATGGCTACACCTTC
CASSVWDDLAYGYTF
>TRBJ1-4|many|.|TRBV6-1
TGTGCCAGCAGGGTTACAGCAACTAATGAAAAACTGTTTTTT
CASRVTATNEKLFF
>TRBJ1-5|many|TRBD1|TRBV19
TGTGCCAGTAAGGACAGGGTGGGCAATCAGCCCCAGCATTTT
CASKDRVGNQPQHF
>TRBJ2-7|.|.|TRBV5-6
TGTGCCAGCAGCCGAAGGGGGGCGAGCTCCTACGAGCAGTACTTC
CASSRRGASSYEQYF
>TRBJ2-1|.|TRBD1|TRBV18
TGTGCCAGCTCACCGCGTCGACAGGGTAAGGGCAATGAGCAGTTCTTC
CASSPRRQGKGNEQFF
>TRBJ1-5|.|TRBD1|TRBV19
TGTGCCAGTAGTCCCGAGGGGAGGGGGCAACATCAGCCCCAGCATTTT
CASSPEGRGQHQPQHF
>TRBJ2-3|many|TRBD1|TRBV12-3/TRBV12-4
TGTGCCAGCAGCGCGGGACAGGGTGGCACAGATACGCAGTATTTT
CASSAGQGGTDTQYF
>TRBJ2-7|.|.|TRBV19
TGTGCCAGTAGTCCGACAGTACCAGCCTACGAGCAGTACTTC
CASSPTVPAYEQYF
>TRBJ2-7|.|TRBD2|TRBV15
TGTGCCACCAGCAGAGATCAGCCGGGACTAAGCTACGAGCAGTACTTC
CATSRDQPGLSYEQYF
>TRBJ2-1|once|.|TRBV20-1
TGCAGTGCGGACCGGGACACCTTGACCTACGAGCAGTTCTTC
CSADRDTLTYEQFF
>TRBJ1-2|few|.|TRBV20-1
TGCAGTGCCCCGTATGGCTACACCTTC
CSAPYGYTF
>TRBJ2-7|few|TRBD2|TRBV10-1
TGCGCCAGTTCACCCAGCGGGAGGGATTACTCCTACGAGCAGTACTTC
CASSPSGRDYSYEQYF
>TRBJ2-5|.|TRBD2|TRBV24-1
TGTGCCACCAGTGGGGGACTAGCGAGTCAAGAGACCCAGTACTTC
CATSGGLASQETQYF
>TRBJ1-2|.|TRBD1|TRBV29-1
TGCAGCGTCGCTGGGACAGGGGGCCGCTACACCTTC
CSVAGTGGRYTF
>TRBJ1-3|.|.|TRBV4-1
TGCGCCAGCAGCCAAGAGTCGATTTGGGGAATGGGCACCATATATTTT
CASSQESIWGMGTIYF
>TRBJ2-2|.|.|TRBV2
TGTGCCAGCAGTGAAGGACTTCTAGGCACCGGGGAGCTGTTTTTT
CASSEGLLGTGELFF
>TRBJ2-5|many|TRBD1|TRBV12-3/TRBV12-4
TGTGCCAGCAGTTTCGCCGCCGGGACAGGGGAGGAGACCCAGTACTTC
CASSFAAGTGEETQYF
>TRBJ2-3|.|.|TRBV20-1
TGCAGTGCTCCCCCGCAGGGTAAACACACAAATACGCAGTATTTT
CSAPPQGKHTNTQYF
>TRBJ2-7|.|.|TRBV20-1
TGCAGTGCTAGTGACGCCACCTACGAGCAGTACTTC
CSASDATYEQYF
>TRBJ2-7|few|TRBD2|TRBV11-1
TGTGCCAGCAGCTTCGGGACTAGCTTGGGTTACGAGCAGTACTTC
CASSFGTSLGYEQYF
>TRBJ1-2|many|.|TRBV5-1
TGCGCCAGCAGCCCGGACGAAGAGGGCTACACCTTC
CASSPDEEGYTF
>TRBJ1-6|many|.|TRBV24-1
TGTGCCACCAGTGATTCCAGCCCGGGACCCCGACCCTCCTATAATTCACCCCTCCACTTT
CATSDSSPGPRPSYNSPLHF
>TRBJ2-1|many|.|TRBV2
TGTGCCAGCAAAAGGGGGGACGGCAATGAGCAGTTCTTC
CASKRGDGNEQFF
>TRBJ2-3|many|TRBD2|TRBV5-6
TGTGCCAGCAGGCCCCGGCTAGCGGCCAAGGGTACGCAGTATTTT
CASRPRLAAKGTQYF
>TRBJ1-5|.|.|TRBV28
TGTGCCACCCGAACCCACTTGGGAAGCAATCAGCCCCAGCATTTT
CATRTHLGSNQPQHF
>TRBJ2-1|few|.|TRBV29-1
TGCAGCGTTGAAACAGGCGGATACAATGAGCAGTTCTTC
CSVETGGYNEQFF